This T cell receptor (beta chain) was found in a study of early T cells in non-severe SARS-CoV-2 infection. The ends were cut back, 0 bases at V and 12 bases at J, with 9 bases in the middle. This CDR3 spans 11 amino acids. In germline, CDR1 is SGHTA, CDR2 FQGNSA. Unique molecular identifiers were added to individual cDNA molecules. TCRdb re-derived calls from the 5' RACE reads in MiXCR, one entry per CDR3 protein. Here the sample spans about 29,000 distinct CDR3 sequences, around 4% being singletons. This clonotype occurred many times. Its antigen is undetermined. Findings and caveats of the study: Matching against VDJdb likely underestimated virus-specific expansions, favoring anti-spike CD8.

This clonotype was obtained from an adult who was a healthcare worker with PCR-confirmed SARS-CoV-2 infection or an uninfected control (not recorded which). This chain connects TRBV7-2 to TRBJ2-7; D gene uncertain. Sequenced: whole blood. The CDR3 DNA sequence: TGTGCCAGCAGCTTAGCGGTGGACCTGTACTTC. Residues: CASSLAVDLYF.